This entry features one TCR beta chain sequence. Its antigen is not known. The V gene end was trimmed by 6 bases and the J gene end by 6 bases; junction bases not matched to a gene: 5. The CDR3 spans 13 residues. Per the germline V gene, CDR1 is MNHEY and CDR2 is SVGAGI. This entry belongs to a study of blood T cells in healthy people across ages. Study-wide findings and caveats: Older individuals had lower TCR beta diversity per million T cells (the decline was roughly linear).

Donors ranged from roughly 6 to 90 years old and were healthy Caucasians in Russia. Each sample provided at least 6 micrograms of extracted total RNA. With a J-beta primer mix and a sample-barcoded 5' primer, a second PCR ran 7 to 11 cycles. TCRdb independently ran MiXCR on the 5' RACE reads; one entry per CDR3 protein. The sample lists around 800,000 distinct CDR3 sequences; about 59% were seen once. The sequenced sample consisted of blood. The receptor was isolated from a man aged 25-45 years in good health. The chain carries TRBV6-5 and TRBJ1-1, with TRBD1 matching over 9 bases. The CDR3 DNA reads as TGTGCCAGCAGGTCGGGACAGGGCGCTGAAGCTTTCTTT. Translated, it gives CASRSGQGAEAFF.